This T cell receptor beta chain was identified during a study of blood T cell repertoires in COVID-19. Overall study context: Acute and convalescent COVID-19 specimens originated in the United States, Italy and Spain. Sources were T cells, B-cell-depleted T cells, or PBMCs; the material itself was cDNA or gDNA.

This CDR3 region has 11 residues. From germline, CDR1 is DFQATT and CDR2 SNEGSKA (reference sequence). V shed 4 bases and J shed 7 bases, with 9 bases lying between them. On this clone: This same CDR3 is encoded by further DNA sequences in the sample.

In the authors' workflow: It was from reference gene primer amplification that nucleated cell counts were estimated. Repertoires were generated with immunoSEQ multiplex PCR, while TCRdb's copy carries only in-frame clones and drops some. V, J and clone size were drawn from that table, and D and trimming were deduced from the DNA. This sample carries about 140,000 clones, 70% to 90% of them seen once, and the ten largest clones take around 8.2%. The sequenced material came from peripheral blood. This TCR was recovered from a woman in her fifties or sixties with acute or convalescent COVID-19. The genes are TRBV20-1 and TRBJ2-3; D perhaps matches TRBD2 (6 bases). CDR3 in amino acids: CSATTSNTQYF. The DNA of the CDR3 is TGCAGTGCTACGACTAGTAATACGCAGTATTTT.